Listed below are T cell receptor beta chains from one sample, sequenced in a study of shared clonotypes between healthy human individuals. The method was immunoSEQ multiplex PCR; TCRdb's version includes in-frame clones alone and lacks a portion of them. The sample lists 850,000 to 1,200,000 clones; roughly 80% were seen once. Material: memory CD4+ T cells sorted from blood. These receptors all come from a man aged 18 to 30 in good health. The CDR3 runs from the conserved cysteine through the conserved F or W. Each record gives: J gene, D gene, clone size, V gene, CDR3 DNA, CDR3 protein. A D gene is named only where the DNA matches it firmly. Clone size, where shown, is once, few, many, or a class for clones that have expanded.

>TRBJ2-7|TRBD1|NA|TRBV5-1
TGCGCCAGCAGCCCGGACAGGGGGCGAGAGCAGTACTTC
CASSPDRGREQYF
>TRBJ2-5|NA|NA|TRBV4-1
TGCGCCAGCAGCCTTGGTCCCCAAGAGACCCAGTACTTC
CASSLGPQETQYF
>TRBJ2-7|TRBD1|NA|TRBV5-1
TGCGCCAGCAGCTTGAGGGGACAGGGGGCCGACGAGCAGTACTTC
CASSLRGQGADEQYF
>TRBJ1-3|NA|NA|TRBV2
TGTGCCAGCAGCAACCATGGAGCTGGAAACACCATATATTTT
CASSNHGAGNTIYF
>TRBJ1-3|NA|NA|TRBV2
TGTGCCAGCAGTGAAGCCCACCCCACGGCGAACACCATATATTTT
CASSEAHPTANTIYF
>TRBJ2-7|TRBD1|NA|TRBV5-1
TGCGCCATCGAGGGACAGGGGGATAACGAGCAGTACTTC
CAIEGQGDNEQYF
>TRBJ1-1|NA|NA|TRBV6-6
TGTGCCAGCACCAAGTTCACTGAAGCTTTCTTT
CASTKFTEAFF
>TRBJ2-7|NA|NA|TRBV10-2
TGCGCCAGCAGTCCGGGCCCATCCTACGAGCAGTACTTC
CASSPGPSYEQYF
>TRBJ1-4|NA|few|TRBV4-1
TGCGCCAGCAGACCCATTTTTAGTCGGTCGAATGAAAAACTGTTTTTT
CASRPIFSRSNEKLFF
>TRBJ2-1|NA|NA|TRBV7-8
TGTGCCAGCAGCTCCAGGGACTCCAGCTCCTACAATGAGCAGTTCTTC
CASSSRDSSSYNEQFF
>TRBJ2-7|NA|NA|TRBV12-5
TGTGCTAGTGTTGGGCAGATTTTTCCCTACGAGCAGTACTTC
CASVGQIFPYEQYF